The next 16 T cell receptor beta chains were all read from a single sample in a study of T cells in Graves' hyperthyroidism and ophthalmopathy. The CDR3 regions of TCR beta were amplified from RNA transcripts. Carried out on the TCR CDR3, a first-round RT-PCR used the HTBI primer set. MiXCR, applied by TCRdb to the multiplex PCR reads, yields one record per CDR3 protein. The sample has a few hundred thousand distinct CDR3 sequences, around 21% seen once. The sequencing sample was made of blood. The receptors come from a man aged 18 to 30 with Graves' hyperthyroidism.

This clonotype was recorded many times. The rearrangement joins TRBV10-2 to TRBJ1-2, with D possibly being TRBD1 (5 bases). Germline CDR1 is WSHSY and CDR2 is SAAADI. Trimming stripped 5 bases from V and 8 bases from J, with 18 bases between. This CDR3 region has 14 residues. CDR3 in amino acids: CASSNGMGLSGYTF. The CDR3 bases are TGCGCCAGCAGTAATGGTATGGGGCTCAGCGGCTACACCTTC.

This clonotype was counted between two and nine times. This chain connects TRBV7-6 to TRBJ1-6; weak D call: TRBD1 (5 bases). Germline CDR1 and CDR2: SGHVS and FNYEAQ. This CDR3 is built from 15 residues. V was shortened by 3 bases and J by 7 bases, with 13 bases between the two germline ends. The CDR3 is CASSFEGTGNSPLHF. In DNA form, the CDR3 reads TGTGCCAGCAGCTTCGAAGGGACTGGGAATTCACCCCTCCACTTT.

The chain joins TRBV14 to TRBJ1-1; D remains unclear. The CDR3 length is 14 residues. The V end was cut by 0 bases, the J end by 1 base, with 6 bases between. Germline CDR1 and CDR2: SGHDN and FVKESK. CDR3 residues: CASSQDFWNTEAFF. As DNA, the CDR3 is TGTGCCAGCAGCCAAGATTTCTGGAACACTGAAGCTTTCTTT.

This clonotype showed up many times. The chain employs TRBV30 and TRBJ2-7, with 8 bases lining up with TRBD1. CDR1 is GTSNPN, CDR2 SVGIG, per germline (reference sequence). With V trimmed by 5 bases and J by 4 bases, 1 base remained unmatched. This CDR3 contains 11 residues. The CDR3 sequence: CAWGQGYEQYF. CDR3 sequence (DNA): TGTGCCTGGGGACAGGGATACGAGCAGTACTTC.

This clonotype was picked up a small number of times. The V and J genes are TRBV19 and TRBJ1-1; perhaps TRBD1 as D (5 bases). Between the trimmed V and J ends, which lost 1 base and 4 bases, there was a span of 10 bases. CDR1 LNHDA and CDR2 SQIVND come from the germline V gene (reference sequence). This CDR3 spans 14 amino acids. The CDR3 region is CASSIGGMATEAFF. DNA of the CDR3: TGTGCCAGTAGTATAGGGGGGATGGCCACTGAAGCTTTCTTT.

This clonotype was recorded a few times. This sequence joins TRBV4-2 and TRBJ2-2; the match to TRBD1 covers 8 bases. Germline V gives CDR1 LGHNA, CDR2 YNFKEQ. This CDR3 contains 16 residues. V dropped 3 bases and J dropped 5; count of bases not matched to a gene: 8. CDR3 in amino acids: CASSQRGRGQTGELFF. The CDR3 DNA follows: TGTGCCAGCAGCCAGCGGGGCAGGGGGCAGACCGGGGAGCTGTTTTTT.

Ten or more counts support this clonotype. At one end, the junction sequence differs from germline, possibly due to a read error. V gene TRBV28 combines with J gene TRBJ2-4, with D possibly being TRBD2 (7 bases). Per germline, CDR1 MDHEN and CDR2 SYDVKM. The CDR3 loop spans 14 amino acids. CDR3 sequence: CASSEGGAKNIKYF. For the CDR3, the DNA is TGTGCCAGCAGTGAAGGGGGGGCCAAAAACATTAAGTACTTC.

The chain uses TRBV7-9 and TRBJ2-7, with D possibly TRBD2 on 5 matching bases. This CDR3 has 9 amino acids. Germline values: CDR1 SEHNR, CDR2 FQNEAQ (reference sequence). Deletions cut 11 bases from V and 3 bases from J, with 5 bases between. CDR3 residues: CAGLYEQYF. The CDR3 DNA reads as TGTGCCGGACTCTACGAGCAGTACTTC.

This clonotype was counted many times. V and J are TRBV12-3 or TRBV12-4 and TRBJ2-7; 7 nucleotides align to TRBD2. CDR3 size: 12 residues. With V trimmed by 4 bases and J by 6 bases, 3 bases remained unmatched. This CDR3 reads CASSYPGGEQYF. The CDR3 DNA follows: TGTGCCAGCAGTTACCCGGGAGGCGAGCAGTACTTC.

Worth noting for this clonotype: The conserved closing phenylalanine or tryptophan is absent in this CDR3, likely reflecting a read error. The CDR3 DNA sequence: TGCAGTGCTAGAGGCAGGGGTAGAGCTAGCAATCAGCCCCAGCATTAT. This translates into CSARGRGRASNQPQHY. This rearrangement joins TRBV20-1 to TRBJ1-5; D possibly corresponds to TRBD1 (6 bases). Trimming left V 1 base short and J 0 bases short, with 13 bases between. Germline V lookup: CDR1 DFQATT, CDR2 SNEGSKA (reference sequence). The CDR3 extends over 16 amino acids.

This clonotype was detected many times. The chain employs TRBV6-5 and TRBJ1-2; TRBD1 agrees at 10 bases. CDR1 is MNHEY and CDR2 is SVGAGI in the germline V gene. The CDR3 length is 15 residues. Germline trimming cut 4 bases from V and 4 bases from J; bases unmatched to any gene: 6. As DNA, the CDR3 is TGTGCCAGCAGTTGGGGACAGGGGCAATCCTATGGCTACACCTTC. This sequence encodes CASSWGQGQSYGYTF.

This clonotype was seen at least ten times. V gene TRBV28 combines with J gene TRBJ1-4; 9 bases align to TRBD1. Germline V gene sequence: CDR1 MDHEN, CDR2 SYDVKM. The CDR3 runs to 16 residues. The V segment lost 2 bases and the J segment 7 bases; nucleotides outside the gene matches: 8. DNA for the CDR3: TGTGCCAGCAGTTTACGGGACAGGGACGGTGGTGAAAAACTGTTTTTT. This sequence encodes CASSLRDRDGGEKLFF.

The chain is built from TRBV4-1 and TRBJ2-7; TRBD1 aligns across 8 bases. Germline V gene data show CDR1 as MGHRA and CDR2 as YSYEKL. The CDR3 spans 14 residues. Trimming removed 4 bases from V and 5 bases from J; junction bases left unmatched: 7. The CDR3 nucleotides read TGCGCCAGCAGCCGCTCAGGGGGCGCTAACGAGCAGTACTTC. As protein: CASSRSGGANEQYF.

The DNA for the CDR3 is TGTGCCAGCAGCCCCCGACAGGGGCAGAACACTGAAGCTTTCTTT. Translation: CASSPRQGQNTEAFF. V gene TRBV11-3 combines with J gene TRBJ1-1, with TRBD1 matching over 8 bases. The CDR3 extends over 15 amino acids. Germline V gene data show CDR1 as SGHNT and CDR2 as YENEEA. V lost 5 bases, J lost 1 base, and 6 bases stayed unmatched.

This clonotype has just a few counts. The V gene is TRBV11-2, the J gene TRBJ2-7; a weak D match, TRBD1 (5 bases). Germline loops: CDR1 SGHAT, CDR2 FQNNGV. V was cut by 2 bases and J by 6 bases, with 26 bases left in between. The CDR3 is made up of 18 amino acids. The DNA of the CDR3 is TGTGCCAGCAGCTTACGATTCTTAGGGCAGGGCCTCTTCGGCGAGCAGTACTTC. Protein product: CASSLRFLGQGLFGEQYF.

V usage is TRBV6-1 and J usage is TRBJ1-2; D unresolved. The CDR3 totals 10 residues. Germline V CDR1 and CDR2: MNHNS, SASEGT. V was trimmed by 5 bases and J by 6 bases, leaving 4 bases between them. CDR3 sequence reads: CASSTNGYTF. Here the CDR3 DNA reads TGTGCCAGCAGTACCAATGGCTACACCTTC.